One sample yielded the 29 T cell receptor beta chains listed below, sequenced in a study of cytomegalovirus exposure and HLA in healthy donors. Primers for the PCR totalled 60 Vbeta and 13 Jbeta. This table comes from immunoSEQ multiplex PCR, and its TCRdb copy is limited to in-frame clones, with some not included. The sample holds 90,000 to 140,000 clones, just under 80% seen once. The sequenced material came from PBMCs. The receptors were sampled from a male donor in good health and CMV-seronegative.

J is TRBJ2-5 and V is TRBV5-5; TRBD2 matches at 12 bases. The J call is doubtful: the DNA matches TRBJ2-7 better. The CDR3 is 15 residues long. Germline loops: CDR1 SGHKS, CDR2 YYEKEE (reference sequence). The CDR3 nucleotides read TGTGCCAGCAGCTTGGATCTAGCGGGAGGGAGCGAGCAGTACTTC. Encoded protein: CASSLDLAGGSEQYF.

This clone was counted at least ten times. The chain couples TRBV6-5 to TRBJ2-7; 8 nucleotides align to TRBD2. This CDR3 is built from 15 residues. Germline values: CDR1 MNHEY, CDR2 SVGAGI. V lost 5 bases and J lost 2; bases outside the gene matches: 8. The CDR3, as DNA: TGTGCCAGCAGTCTCAGCGGGAGAAGAACCTACGAGCAGTACTTC. This encodes CASSLSGRRTYEQYF.

The chain uses TRBV7-3 and TRBJ2-1, with D tentatively TRBD1 (7 bases). CDR1 is SGHTA, CDR2 FQGTGA, per germline. The CDR3 extends over 13 amino acids. With 2 bases removed from V and 9 bases from J, the gap between germline ends came to 11 bases. CDR3 in amino acids: CASSLPGGGEQFF. As DNA, the CDR3 is TGTGCCAGCAGCTTACCAGGGGGAGGTGAGCAGTTCTTC.

The V call is TRBV30, the J call TRBJ2-7; no reliable D call. Germline CDR1 is GTSNPN and CDR2 is SVGIG (reference sequence). This CDR3 spans 15 amino acids. V lost 2 bases and J 2 bases, leaving 16 bases between the germline ends. The CDR3 DNA is TGTGCCTGGAGTCCTTTAGGTAGCCGGGCCTACGAGCAGTACTTC. Translation gives CAWSPLGSRAYEQYF. The full variable domain, rest sourced from reference TRBV30 and TRBJ2-7, is SQTIHQWPATLVQPVGSPLSLECTVEGTSNPNLYWYRQAAGRGLQLLFYSVGIGQISSEVPQNLSASRPQDRQFILSSKKLLLSDSGFYLCAWSPLGSRAYEQYFGPGTRLTVT.

This clone was observed once. The J gene is TRBJ1-3, the V gene TRBV5-5; D unclear. V was clipped by 1 base and J by 8 bases, with 10 bases between them. Germline V gene sequence: CDR1 SGHKS, CDR2 YYEKEE (reference sequence). The CDR3 has 13 amino acids. CDR3 bases: TGTGCCAGCAGCTTGCAGGATAGAGACACCATATATTTT. It yields the protein CASSLQDRDTIYF.

The chain couples TRBV5-8 to TRBJ1-4; D gene ambiguous. The CDR3 is 11 residues long. CDR1 is SGHTS, CDR2 YDEGEE, per germline. The ends were cut back, 3 bases at V and 13 bases at J, with 10 bases in the middle. The CDR3 region has the DNA TGTGCCAGCAGCTCCCATAGAGGACTGTTTTTT. Translation gives CASSSHRGLFF.

The CDR3 spells CASKGGRAAYNEQFF. Written as DNA, the CDR3 is TGTGCCAGCAAGGGCGGGAGGGCCGCCTACAATGAGCAGTTCTTC. The chain carries TRBV6-1 and TRBJ2-1; 9 positions match TRBD2. J was trimmed by 2 bases and V by 7 bases; bases with no gene match: 6. Germline V gives CDR1 MNHNS, CDR2 SASEGT. This CDR3 contains 15 residues.

The V and J genes are TRBV9 and TRBJ2-1; TRBD2 agrees at 10 bases. Losses at the gene ends were 0 bases for V and 3 bases for J; bases not matched to a gene: 3. CDR1 and CDR2 (germline): SGDLS, YYNGEE. This CDR3 has 16 residues. The CDR3 DNA reads as TGTGCCAGCAGCGTAGGCCTAGCGGGAGTCTACAATGAGCAGTTCTTC. Translated, it gives CASSVGLAGVYNEQFF.

The chain is built from TRBV4-1 and TRBJ1-2; 7 nucleotides line up with TRBD1. The CDR3 sequence is 16 residues long. Germline V gene sequence: CDR1 MGHRA, CDR2 YSYEKL. J was trimmed by 5 bases and V by 4 bases; bases with no gene match: 13. The CDR3 loop reads CASSPEIRGVRYGYTF. DNA of the CDR3: TGCGCCAGCAGCCCAGAGATCAGGGGGGTACGATATGGCTACACCTTC.

This rearrangement joins TRBV5-1 to TRBJ1-2; 7 bases align to TRBD1. Germline CDR1 reads SGHRS; CDR2 reads YFSETQ. This CDR3 contains 14 residues. With V trimmed by 4 bases and J by 4 bases, 7 bases remained unmatched. CDR3 nucleotide sequence: TGCGCCAGCAGCCCAGCGACAGGGCCCTATGGCTACACCTTC. Translating it yields CASSPATGPYGYTF.

This sequence joins TRBV5-4 and TRBJ2-3; the D is unclear. The germline V and J ends were trimmed by 4 bases and 1 base, with 16 bases remaining between them. CDR1 is SGHNT and CDR2 is YYREEE in the germline V gene (reference sequence). The CDR3 runs to 16 residues. CDR3 loop: CASSELLLPGTDTQYF. The CDR3, as DNA: TGTGCCAGCAGCGAGTTACTACTACCCGGCACAGATACGCAGTATTTT.

This clone has just a few counts. The chain links TRBV30 to TRBJ1-6; 7 bases fit TRBD1. Per germline, CDR1 GTSNPN and CDR2 SVGIG (reference sequence). V lost 0 bases, J lost 9 bases, and 5 bases stayed unmatched. This CDR3 is 14 amino acids long. The CDR3 DNA follows: TGTGCCTGGAGTGTTACAGGGGATGGTTCACCCCTCCACTTT. The encoded protein is CAWSVTGDGSPLHF.

DNA of the CDR3: TGTGCCACCCAACCCAAACGGGGGAATACGCAGTATTTT. Translated, it gives CATQPKRGNTQYF. The V gene is TRBV27, the J gene TRBJ2-3; weak D call: TRBD2 (6 bases). The CDR3 loop spans 13 amino acids. The germline CDR1 and CDR2 sequences are MNHEY and SMNVEV (reference sequence). V gave up 10 bases and J gave up 7 bases, with 18 bases separating them.

The chain employs TRBV9 and TRBJ2-1; perhaps TRBD1 as D (5 bases). The CDR3 length is 15 residues. Trimming removed 4 bases at V and 8 bases at J, with 19 bases between. Germline assignment: CDR1 SGDLS and CDR2 YYNGEE. CDR3 coding DNA: TGTGCCAGCAGCCTGTCCCCAGGGCGAGTCCATGAGCAGTTCTTC. Translation gives CASSLSPGRVHEQFF. The whole variable domain, filled in from reference TRBV9 and TRBJ2-1, reads DSGVTQTPKHLITATGQRVTLRCSPRSGDLSVYWYQQSLDQGLQFLIQYYNGEERAKGNILERFSAQQFPDLHSELNLSSLELGDSALYFCASSLSPGRVHEQFFGPGTRLTVL.

J is TRBJ1-5 and V is TRBV27; D is ambiguous. Trimming took 10 bases from V and 8 from J, leaving 9 bases between them. The germline gives CDR1 MNHEY, CDR2 SMNVEV (reference sequence). The CDR3 spans 10 residues. Here the CDR3 DNA reads TGTGCCACCCGGGGTAAGCCCCAGCATTTT. Protein product: CATRGKPQHF.

V and J are TRBV25-1 and TRBJ2-5; TRBD2 agrees at 9 bases. Germline V gives CDR1 MGHDK, CDR2 SYGVNS. The CDR3 spans 18 residues. V was pared by 6 bases and J by 0 bases, with 14 bases of the junction left unmatched. DNA for the CDR3: TGTGCCAGCAGCACGGGACTAGCAAACGCCCCCCACCAAGAGACCCAGTACTTC. It codes for CASSTGLANAPHQETQYF.

The chain carries TRBV2 and TRBJ2-3; weak D call: TRBD2 (5 bases). V lost 6 bases and J 0 bases, leaving 16 bases between the germline ends. Per germline, CDR1 SNHLY and CDR2 FYNNEI. This CDR3 region has 16 residues. The CDR3 here is CASSYTGIPSTDTQYF. In DNA, the CDR3 is TGTGCCAGCAGCTATACCGGGATTCCTAGCACAGATACGCAGTATTTT.

This clone was counted only a few times. V usage is TRBV7-2 and J usage is TRBJ2-1, with 7 bases identical to TRBD2. The CDR3 runs to 13 residues. CDR1 and CDR2 (germline): SGHTA, FQGNSA. V lost 4 bases and J lost 7; bases outside the gene matches: 4. The CDR3 bases are TGTGCCAGCAGCTCATGGGGGGGTAATGAGCAGTTCTTC. Amino acids: CASSSWGGNEQFF.

The chain has TRBV30 and TRBJ2-7, with D possibly matching TRBD2 (6 bases). Germline CDR1 GTSNPN, CDR2 SVGIG (reference sequence). The germline V and J ends were trimmed by 2 bases and 0 bases, with 14 bases remaining between them. The CDR3 is 15 amino acids. The CDR3 here is CAWSSRGASSYEQYF. The CDR3 DNA reads TGTGCCTGGAGTTCCCGCGGGGCCAGCTCCTACGAGCAGTACTTC.

This chain joins TRBV18 and TRBJ1-3; maybe TRBD1 (5 bases). Trimming shortened V by 6 bases and J by 3 bases, and 12 bases separated the two germline ends. This CDR3 comprises 14 residues. CDR1 and CDR2 from the germline V gene are KGHSH and LQKENI. In DNA form, the CDR3 reads TGTGCCAGCTCCAGGGAAGGTGGTGGAAACACCATATATTTT. As protein: CASSREGGGNTIYF.

This sequence joins TRBV7-2 and TRBJ1-3; TRBD1 aligns across 7 bases. Germline-derived CDR1 and CDR2 are SGHTA and FQGNSA. This CDR3 has 13 amino acids. After removal of 5 bases from V and 5 bases from J, the junction contained 3 bases not matched to a gene. This CDR3 reads CASSRGQRNTIYF. The CDR3 nucleotides read TGTGCCAGCAGCCGGGGACAGAGAAACACCATATATTTT.

The chain carries TRBV7-8 and TRBJ2-7; 10 nucleotides agree with TRBD1. The CDR3 loop spans 15 amino acids. Germline trimming cut 5 bases from V and 3 bases from J; bases unmatched to any gene: 7. Germline V gene data show CDR1 as SGHVS and CDR2 as FQNEAQ. Written as DNA, the CDR3 is TGTGCCAGCAGCCCACGGGGGACAGGGGACTACGAGCAGTACTTC. Amino acid sequence: CASSPRGTGDYEQYF.

The chain is built from TRBV6-1 and TRBJ2-7; TRBD1 is a possible D gene (5 bases). The V end lost 0 bases, the J end lost 4 bases, and 7 bases lay between the germline ends. Germline V CDR1 and CDR2: MNHNS, SASEGT. This CDR3 comprises 13 residues. CDR3 DNA: TGTGCCAGCAGTGAAGCCGCAGGGTACGAGCAGTACTTC. This sequence encodes CASSEAAGYEQYF.

The chain joins TRBV5-6 to TRBJ1-2; maybe TRBD1 (5 bases). V lost 0 bases and J 6 bases, leaving 12 bases between the germline ends. Germline V gene lookup returns CDR1 SGHDT and CDR2 YYEEEE. This CDR3 is 14 amino acids long. CDR3 in DNA: TGTGCCAGCAGCTTGGGGGGCAGGGTCGATGGCTACACCTTC. Translated, it gives CASSLGGRVDGYTF. Variable domain in full (rest from reference TRBV5-6 and TRBJ1-2): DAGVTQSPTHLIKTRGQQVTLRCSPKSGHDTVSWYQQALGQGPQFIFQYYEEEERQRGNFPDRFSGHQFPNYSSELNVNALLLGDSALYLCASSLGGRVDGYTFGSGTRLTVV.

This chain uses TRBV6-6 with TRBJ2-3; TRBD1 is a possible D gene (5 bases). From germline, CDR1 is MNHNY and CDR2 SVGAGI (reference sequence). V shed 0 bases and J shed 6 bases, with 10 bases lying between them. The CDR3 sequence is 14 residues long. The CDR3 reads CASSYSRTRDTQYF. The CDR3 region has the DNA TGTGCCAGCAGTTACTCTCGGACAAGGGATACGCAGTATTTT.

The V call is TRBV7-9, the J call TRBJ2-7, with a weak D call TRBD1 (5 bases). The CDR3 extends over 12 amino acids. The ends were cut back, 2 bases at V and 6 bases at J, with 8 bases in the middle. Germline values: CDR1 SEHNR, CDR2 FQNEAQ (reference sequence). The CDR3: CASSLQGLEQYF. The CDR3 region has the DNA TGTGCCAGCAGCTTACAGGGTCTCGAGCAGTACTTC.

The genes are TRBV7-9 and TRBJ2-2, with TRBD1 matching over 10 bases. Germline values: CDR1 SEHNR, CDR2 FQNEAQ (reference sequence). CDR3 length: 19 amino acids. Trimming took 5 bases from V and 4 from J; bases not matched to a gene: 16. The CDR3 sequence is CASSRPGTGVRRITGELFF. DNA of the CDR3: TGTGCCAGCAGCAGACCCGGGACAGGGGTTCGGCGGATCACCGGGGAGCTGTTTTTT.

The chain uses TRBV7-9 and TRBJ2-7; maybe TRBD1 (6 bases). V was clipped by 2 bases and J by 0 bases, with 11 bases between them. The CDR3 is 15 amino acids. From germline, CDR1 is SEHNR and CDR2 FQNEAQ (reference sequence). The DNA of the CDR3 is TGTGCCAGCAGCTTATCTGGGGGCCACTCCTACGAGCAGTACTTC. Amino acid sequence: CASSLSGGHSYEQYF.

This sequence joins TRBV7-9 and TRBJ1-2, with TRBD1 identical over 8 bases. CDR1 SEHNR and CDR2 FQNEAQ come from the germline V gene (reference sequence). The CDR3 covers 14 residues. V shed 0 bases and J 8 bases; nucleotides not matched to a gene: 5. CDR3 sequence: CASSLAQGAGGYTF. In DNA form, the CDR3 reads TGTGCCAGCAGCTTAGCGCAGGGGGCGGGAGGCTACACCTTC.